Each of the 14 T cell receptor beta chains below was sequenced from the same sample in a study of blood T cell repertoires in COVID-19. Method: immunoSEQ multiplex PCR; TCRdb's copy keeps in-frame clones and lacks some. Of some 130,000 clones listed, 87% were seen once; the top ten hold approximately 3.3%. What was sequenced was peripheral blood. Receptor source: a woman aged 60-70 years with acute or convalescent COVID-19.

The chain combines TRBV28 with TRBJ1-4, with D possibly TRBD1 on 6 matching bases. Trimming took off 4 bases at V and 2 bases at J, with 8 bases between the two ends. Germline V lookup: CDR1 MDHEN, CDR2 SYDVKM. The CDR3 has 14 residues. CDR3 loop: CASSSGQTNEKLFF. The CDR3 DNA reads TGTGCCAGCAGTTCTGGACAGACTAATGAAAAACTGTTTTTT. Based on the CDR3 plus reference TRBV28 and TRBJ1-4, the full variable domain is DVKVTQSSRYLVKRTGEKVFLECVQDMDHENMFWYRQDPGLGLRLIYFSYDVKMKEKGDIPEGYSVSREKKERFSLILESASTNQTSMYLCASSSGQTNEKLFFGSGTQLSVL.

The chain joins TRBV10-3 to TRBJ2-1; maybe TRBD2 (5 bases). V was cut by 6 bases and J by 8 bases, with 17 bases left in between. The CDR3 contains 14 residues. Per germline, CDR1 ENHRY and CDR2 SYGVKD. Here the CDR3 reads CAISPSHGGYEQFF. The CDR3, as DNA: TGTGCCATCAGCCCCTCGCACGGAGGATATGAGCAGTTCTTC.

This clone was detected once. CDR3 DNA sequence: TGTGCCAGCAGCTTAGGGGGGGGACAAGAGACCCAGTACTTC. Residues: CASSLGGGQETQYF. The chain couples TRBV11-2 to TRBJ2-5; 7 positions agree with TRBD2. CDR1 is SGHAT and CDR2 is FQNNGV in the germline V gene. V dropped 1 base and J dropped 2; count of bases not matched to a gene: 1. This CDR3 spans 14 amino acids.

CDR3 region: CASSLLAGANNEQFF. CDR3 in DNA: TGCGCCAGCAGCCTATTAGCGGGAGCCAACAATGAGCAGTTCTTC. This sequence joins TRBV5-1 and TRBJ2-1, with 9 bases matching TRBD2. V was clipped by 4 bases and J by 5 bases; unmatched bases: 7. The CDR3 is made up of 15 amino acids. Per germline, CDR1 SGHRS and CDR2 YFSETQ.

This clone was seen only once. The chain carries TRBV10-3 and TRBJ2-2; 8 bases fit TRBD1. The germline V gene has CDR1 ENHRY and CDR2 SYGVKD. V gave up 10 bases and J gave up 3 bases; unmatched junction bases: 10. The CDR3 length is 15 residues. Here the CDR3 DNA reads TGTGCCACCGCCACGACAGGGGCCTACACCGGGGAGCTGTTTTTT. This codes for CATATTGAYTGELFF.

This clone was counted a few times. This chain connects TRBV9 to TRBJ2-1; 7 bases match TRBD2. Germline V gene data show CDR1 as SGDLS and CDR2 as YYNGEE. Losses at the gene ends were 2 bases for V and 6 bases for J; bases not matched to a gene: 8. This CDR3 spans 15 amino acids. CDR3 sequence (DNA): TGTGCCAGCAGCGTCGGTCATCGGGGGGTCAATGAGCAGTTCTTC. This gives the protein CASSVGHRGVNEQFF.

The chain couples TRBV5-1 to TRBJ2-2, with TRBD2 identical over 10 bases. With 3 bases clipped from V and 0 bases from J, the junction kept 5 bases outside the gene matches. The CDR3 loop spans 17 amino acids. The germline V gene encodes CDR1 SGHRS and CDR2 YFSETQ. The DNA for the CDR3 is TGCGCCAGCAGCTCTAACGGACTAGCGGCGAACACCGGGGAGCTGTTTTTT. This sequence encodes CASSSNGLAANTGELFF.

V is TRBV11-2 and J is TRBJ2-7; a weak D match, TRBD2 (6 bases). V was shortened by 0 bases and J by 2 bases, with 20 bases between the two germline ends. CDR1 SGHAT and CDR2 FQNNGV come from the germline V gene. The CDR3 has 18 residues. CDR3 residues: CASSLDWGSGSGPYEQYF. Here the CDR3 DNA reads TGTGCCAGCAGCTTAGATTGGGGTAGCGGTTCTGGGCCCTACGAGCAGTACTTC.

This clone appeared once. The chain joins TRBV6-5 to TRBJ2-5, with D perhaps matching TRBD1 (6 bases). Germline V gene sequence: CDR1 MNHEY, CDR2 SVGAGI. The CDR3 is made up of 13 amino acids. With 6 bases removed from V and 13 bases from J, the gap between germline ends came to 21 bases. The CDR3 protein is CASRGSGDRLPYF. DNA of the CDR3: TGTGCCAGCAGAGGATCAGGGGACCGATTGCCGTACTTC.

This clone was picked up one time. The CDR3 region has the DNA TGTGCCAGCAGCTTAGGAGTAGCGCCCTACGAGCAGTACGTC. This encodes CASSLGVAPYEQYV. The chain has TRBV7-8 and TRBJ2-7; possible D gene TRBD2, 5 bases. The CDR3 contains 14 residues. Trimming took 1 base from V and 2 from J, leaving 9 bases between them. Germline-derived CDR1 and CDR2 are SGHVS and FQNEAQ.

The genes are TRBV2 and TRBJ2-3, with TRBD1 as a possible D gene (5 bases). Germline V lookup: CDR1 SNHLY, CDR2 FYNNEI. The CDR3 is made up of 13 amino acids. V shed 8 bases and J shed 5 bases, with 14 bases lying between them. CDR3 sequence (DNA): TGTGCCAGCCAGGGTTTAGCTGGAGATACGCAGTATTTT. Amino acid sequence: CASQGLAGDTQYF.

Here the CDR3 reads CASSGGASYEQYF. Here the CDR3 DNA reads TGTGCCAGCTCAGGAGGGGCCTCCTACGAGCAGTACTTC. The genes are TRBV5-5 and TRBJ2-7; D perhaps matches TRBD2 (6 bases). In germline, CDR1 is SGHKS, CDR2 YYEKEE (reference sequence). This CDR3 is built from 13 residues. V shed 7 bases and J shed 0 bases, with 11 bases lying between them.

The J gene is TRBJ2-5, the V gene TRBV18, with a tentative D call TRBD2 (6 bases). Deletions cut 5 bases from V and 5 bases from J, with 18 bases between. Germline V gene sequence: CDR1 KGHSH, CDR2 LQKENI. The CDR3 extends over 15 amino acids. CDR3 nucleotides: TGTGCCAGCTCAGCAACGGGACTCCCTAGGGAGACCCAGTACTTC. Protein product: CASSATGLPRETQYF. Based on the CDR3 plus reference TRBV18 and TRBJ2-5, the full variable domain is NAGVMQNPRHLVRRRGQEARLRCSPMKGHSHVYWYRQLPEEGLKFMVYLQKENIIDESGMPKERFSAEFPKEGPSILRIQQVVRGDSAAYFCASSATGLPRETQYFGPGTRLLVL.

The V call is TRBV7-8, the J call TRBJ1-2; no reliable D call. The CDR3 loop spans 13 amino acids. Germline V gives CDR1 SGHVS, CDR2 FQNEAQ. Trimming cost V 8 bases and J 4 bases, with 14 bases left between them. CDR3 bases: TGTGCCAGCGTTCGTCTGGAGTCCTATGGCTACACCTTC. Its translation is CASVRLESYGYTF.